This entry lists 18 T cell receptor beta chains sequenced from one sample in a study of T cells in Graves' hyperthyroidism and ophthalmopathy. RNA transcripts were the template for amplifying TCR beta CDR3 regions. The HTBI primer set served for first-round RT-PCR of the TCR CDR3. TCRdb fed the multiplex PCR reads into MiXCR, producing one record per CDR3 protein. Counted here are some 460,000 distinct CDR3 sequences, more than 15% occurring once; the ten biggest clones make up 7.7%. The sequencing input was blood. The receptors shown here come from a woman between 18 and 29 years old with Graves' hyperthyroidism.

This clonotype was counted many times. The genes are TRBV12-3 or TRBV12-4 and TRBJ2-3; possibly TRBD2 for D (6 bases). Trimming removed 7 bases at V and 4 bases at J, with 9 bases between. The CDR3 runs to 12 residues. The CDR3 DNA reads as TGTGCCAGCACGACTAGTTCAGATACGCAGTATTTT. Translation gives CASTTSSDTQYF.

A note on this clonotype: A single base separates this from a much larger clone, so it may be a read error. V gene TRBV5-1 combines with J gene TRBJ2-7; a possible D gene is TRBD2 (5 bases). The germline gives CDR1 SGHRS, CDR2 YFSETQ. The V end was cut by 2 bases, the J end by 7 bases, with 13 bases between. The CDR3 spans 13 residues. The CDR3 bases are TGCGCCAGCAGCTTAGGCGGTCGGGATGAGCAGTACTTC. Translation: CASSLGGRDEQYF. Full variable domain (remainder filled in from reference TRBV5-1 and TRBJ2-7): KAGVTQTPRYLIKTRGQQVTLSCSPISGHRSVSWYQQTPGQGLQFLFEYFSETQRNKGNFPGRFSGRQFSNSRSEMNVSTLELGDSALYLCASSLGGRDEQYFGPGTRLTVT.

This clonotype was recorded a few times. Here the CDR3 DNA reads TGCGCCAGCAGCTCGATTTATGGCAATCAGCCCCAGCATTTT. Protein: CASSSIYGNQPQHF. J is TRBJ1-5 and V is TRBV4-1, with unresolved D. V was clipped by 5 bases and J by 2 bases, with 10 bases between them. Germline V gives CDR1 MGHRA, CDR2 YSYEKL. The CDR3 is made up of 14 amino acids.

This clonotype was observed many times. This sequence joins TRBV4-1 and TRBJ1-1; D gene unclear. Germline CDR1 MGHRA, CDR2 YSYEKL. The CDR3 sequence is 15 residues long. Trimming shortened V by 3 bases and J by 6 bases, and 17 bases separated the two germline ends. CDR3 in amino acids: CASSQRISRTAEAFF. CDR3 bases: TGCGCCAGCAGCCAGAGGATTTCCCGTACCGCTGAAGCTTTCTTT.

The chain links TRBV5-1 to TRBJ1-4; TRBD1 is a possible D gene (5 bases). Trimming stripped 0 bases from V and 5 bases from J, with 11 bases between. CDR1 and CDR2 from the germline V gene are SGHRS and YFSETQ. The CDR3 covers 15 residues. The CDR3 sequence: CASSLEGNQNEKLFF. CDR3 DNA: TGCGCCAGCAGCTTGGAGGGGAACCAGAATGAAAAACTGTTTTTT. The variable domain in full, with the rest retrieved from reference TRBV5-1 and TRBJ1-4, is KAGVTQTPRYLIKTRGQQVTLSCSPISGHRSVSWYQQTPGQGLQFLFEYFSETQRNKGNFPGRFSGRQFSNSRSEMNVSTLELGDSALYLCASSLEGNQNEKLFFGSGTQLSVL.

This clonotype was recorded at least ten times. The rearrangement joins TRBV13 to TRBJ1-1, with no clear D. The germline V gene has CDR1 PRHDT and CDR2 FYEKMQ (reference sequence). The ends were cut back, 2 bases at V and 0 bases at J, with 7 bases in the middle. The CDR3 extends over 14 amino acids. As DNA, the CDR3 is TGTGCCAGCAGCTTAAGGCCGGTGAACACTGAAGCTTTCTTT. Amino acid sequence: CASSLRPVNTEAFF.

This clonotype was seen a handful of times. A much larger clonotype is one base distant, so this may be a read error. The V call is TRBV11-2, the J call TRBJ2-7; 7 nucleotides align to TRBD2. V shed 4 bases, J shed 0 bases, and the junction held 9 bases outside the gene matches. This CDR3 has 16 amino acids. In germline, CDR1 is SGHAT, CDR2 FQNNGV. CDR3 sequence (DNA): TGTGCCAGCAGCTCCCGGGGGAGGGCGAGCTCCTACGAGCAGTACTTC. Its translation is CASSSRGRASSYEQYF.

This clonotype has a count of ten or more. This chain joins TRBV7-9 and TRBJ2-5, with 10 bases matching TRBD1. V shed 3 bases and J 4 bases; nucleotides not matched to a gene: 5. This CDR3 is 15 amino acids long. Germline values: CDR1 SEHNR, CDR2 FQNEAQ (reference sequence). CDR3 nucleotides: TGTGCCAGCAGCTTGGCGACAGGGGGCTTAGAGACCCAGTACTTC. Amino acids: CASSLATGGLETQYF.

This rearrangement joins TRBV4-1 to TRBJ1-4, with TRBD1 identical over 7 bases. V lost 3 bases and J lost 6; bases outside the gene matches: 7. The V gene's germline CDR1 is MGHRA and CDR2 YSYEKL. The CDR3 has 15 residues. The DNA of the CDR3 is TGCGCCAGCAGCCAGTACAGGGGAGGGGATGAAAAACTGTTTTTT. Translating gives CASSQYRGGDEKLFF.

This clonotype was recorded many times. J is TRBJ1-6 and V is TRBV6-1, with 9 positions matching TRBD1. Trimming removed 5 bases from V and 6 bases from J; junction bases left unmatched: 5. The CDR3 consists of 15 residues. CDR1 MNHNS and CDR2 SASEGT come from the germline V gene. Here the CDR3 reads CASSPRTGVNSPLHF. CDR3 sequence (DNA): TGTGCCAGCAGTCCTCGGACAGGGGTTAATTCACCCCTCCACTTT.

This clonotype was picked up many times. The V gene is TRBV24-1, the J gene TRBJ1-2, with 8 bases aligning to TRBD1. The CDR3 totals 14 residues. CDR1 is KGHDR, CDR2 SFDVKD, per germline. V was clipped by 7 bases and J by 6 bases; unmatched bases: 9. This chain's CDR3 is CATSDRGFADGYTF. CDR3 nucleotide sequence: TGTGCCACCAGCGACAGGGGTTTTGCGGATGGCTACACCTTC.

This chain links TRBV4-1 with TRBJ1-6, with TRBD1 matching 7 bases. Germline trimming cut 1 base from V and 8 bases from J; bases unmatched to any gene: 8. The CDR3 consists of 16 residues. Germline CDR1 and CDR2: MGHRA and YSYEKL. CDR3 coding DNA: TGCGCCAGCAGCCAAGCTTACGAGGGGGCGTATTCACCCCTCCACTTT. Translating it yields CASSQAYEGAYSPLHF.

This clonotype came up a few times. CDR3 in amino acids: CASSSRGEGNVLTF. In DNA form, the CDR3 reads TGTGCCAGCAGTTCTAGGGGAGAGGGCAACGTCCTGACTTTC. This chain joins TRBV27 and TRBJ2-6; D assignment may be TRBD1 or TRBD2 (5 bases each). V was clipped by 4 bases and J by 9 bases, with 13 bases between them. Germline values: CDR1 MNHEY, CDR2 SMNVEV (reference sequence). The CDR3 runs 14 residues. Supplemented by reference TRBV27 and TRBJ2-6, the full variable domain reads EAQVTQNPRYLITVTGKKLTVTCSQNMNHEYMSWYRQDPGLGLRQIYYSMNVEVTDKGDVPEGYKVSRKEKRNFPLILESPSPNQTSLYFCASSSRGEGNVLTFGAGSRLTVL.

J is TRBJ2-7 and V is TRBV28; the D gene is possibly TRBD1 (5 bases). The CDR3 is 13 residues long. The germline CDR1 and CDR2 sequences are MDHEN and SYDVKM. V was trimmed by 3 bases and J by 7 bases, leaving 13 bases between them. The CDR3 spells CASSLYYRPEQYF. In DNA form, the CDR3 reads TGTGCCAGCAGTTTGTATTACAGGCCGGAGCAGTACTTC. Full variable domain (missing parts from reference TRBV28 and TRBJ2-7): DVKVTQSSRYLVKRTGEKVFLECVQDMDHENMFWYRQDPGLGLRLIYFSYDVKMKEKGDIPEGYSVSREKKERFSLILESASTNQTSMYLCASSLYYRPEQYFGPGTRLTVT.

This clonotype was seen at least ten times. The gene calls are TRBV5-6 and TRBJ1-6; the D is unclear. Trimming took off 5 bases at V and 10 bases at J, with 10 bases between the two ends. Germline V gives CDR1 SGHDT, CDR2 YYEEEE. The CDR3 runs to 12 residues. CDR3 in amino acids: CASSRFGSPLHF. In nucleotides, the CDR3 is TGTGCCAGCAGTCGTTTTGGGTCACCCCTCCACTTT.

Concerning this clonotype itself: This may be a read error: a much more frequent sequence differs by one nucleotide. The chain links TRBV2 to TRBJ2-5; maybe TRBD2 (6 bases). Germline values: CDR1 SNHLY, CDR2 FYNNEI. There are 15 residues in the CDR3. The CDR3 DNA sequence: TGTACCAGCAGTGAACGACTAGGGGTGGAAGAGACCCAGTACTTC. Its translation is CTSSERLGVEETQYF.

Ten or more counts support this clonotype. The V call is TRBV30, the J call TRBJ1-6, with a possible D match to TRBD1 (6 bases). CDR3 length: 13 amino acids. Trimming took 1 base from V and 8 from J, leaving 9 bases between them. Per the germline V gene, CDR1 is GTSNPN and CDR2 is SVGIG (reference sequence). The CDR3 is CAWSAGVDSPLHF. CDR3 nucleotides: TGTGCCTGGAGTGCAGGGGTGGATTCACCCCTCCACTTT.

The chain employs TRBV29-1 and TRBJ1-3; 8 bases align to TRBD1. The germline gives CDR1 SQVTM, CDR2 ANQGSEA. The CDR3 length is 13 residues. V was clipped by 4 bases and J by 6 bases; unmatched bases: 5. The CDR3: CSVGGQGPNTIYF. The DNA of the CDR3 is TGCAGCGTTGGAGGACAGGGCCCAAACACCATATATTTT.